This T cell receptor (beta chain) originates from a study of blood T cell repertoires in COVID-19. Turning to the study itself: Sites in the United States, Italy and Spain provided acute and convalescent COVID-19 samples. The analysed material was cDNA or gDNA that came from T cells, B-cell-depleted T cells, or PBMCs.

CDR3 size: 15 residues. The germline V and J ends were trimmed by 3 bases and 8 bases, with 19 bases remaining between them. Per germline, CDR1 MDHEN and CDR2 SYDVKM. Methods used by the authors: Estimation of nucleated cell counts was performed using reference gene primer amplification. TCRdb's copy holds only in-frame clones and misses some; the assay was immunoSEQ multiplex PCR. That table gives V, J and clone size, and the DNA gave D and trimming. The sample carries about 160,000 clones, about 93% recorded once. The specimen was peripheral blood. The chain has TRBV28 and TRBJ1-2, with D unclear. The TCR sequence derives from a woman aged 50 to 60 with acute or convalescent COVID-19. This CDR3 reads CASSFSSGRRRGYTF. The CDR3 nucleotides are TGTGCCAGCAGTTTCTCATCGGGGAGGCGAAGGGGCTACACCTTC.